This T cell receptor (beta chain) appears in the sequencing data of a study of blood T cells in healthy people across ages. Together with a sample-barcoded 5' primer, a J-beta primer mix was included in a second PCR lasting about 7 to 12 cycles. Per-sample output comprised a minimum of 2.5 million paired-end reads containing CDR3. TCRdb reanalysed the 5' RACE reads using MiXCR and keeps one entry per CDR3 protein. The sample shows 1.5 million to 2 million distinct CDR3 sequences, 30% to 40% of them seen only once. The clonotype originates from a woman in her 30s in good health. The sequencing sample was made of blood.

CDR3 in DNA: TGCAGCGCGGGAGGGCCTGGCGGGGAGCTGTTTTTT. This sequence encodes CSAGGPGGELFF. The chain joins TRBV29-1 to TRBJ2-2, with 8 bases fitting TRBD2. The V segment lost 7 bases and the J segment 7 bases; nucleotides outside the gene matches: 5. Germline CDR1 is SQVTM and CDR2 is ANQGSEA. CDR3 length: 12 residues.